This section outlines one T cell receptor (beta chain) sequence together with its context. This entry comes from a study of T cell responses to AZD1222 COVID-19 vaccine. Study-level information: Both about-4-week and about-12-week second-dose recipients were combined.

CDR3 size: 15 residues. Germline V gene data show CDR1 as SGHVS and CDR2 as FQNEAQ. Losses at the gene ends were 1 base for V and 4 bases for J; bases not matched to a gene: 4. Libraries were prepared by immunoSEQ multiplex PCR; TCRdb keeps only in-frame clonotypes and omits some of them. In the table there are around 180,000 clones, almost 90% of which are singletons. The sample consisted of peripheral blood, taken on day 0 of AZD1222 vaccination. The sequence derives from an adult in good health. J is TRBJ1-3 and V is TRBV7-8, with 7 bases that match TRBD1. For the CDR3, the DNA is TGTGCCAGCAGCTTAGGAACAGGGGTGGGAAACACCATATATTTT. It is translated as CASSLGTGVGNTIYF.